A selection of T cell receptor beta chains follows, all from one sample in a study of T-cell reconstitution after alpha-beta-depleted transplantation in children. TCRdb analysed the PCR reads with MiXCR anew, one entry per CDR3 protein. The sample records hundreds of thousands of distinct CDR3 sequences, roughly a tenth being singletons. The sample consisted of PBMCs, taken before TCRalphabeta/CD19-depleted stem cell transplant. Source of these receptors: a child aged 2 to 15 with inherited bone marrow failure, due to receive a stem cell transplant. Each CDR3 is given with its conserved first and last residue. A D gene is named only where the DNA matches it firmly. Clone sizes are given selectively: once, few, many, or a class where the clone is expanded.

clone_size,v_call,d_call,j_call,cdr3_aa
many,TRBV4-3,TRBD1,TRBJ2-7,CASSPGTGGDYEQYF
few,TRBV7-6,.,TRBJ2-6,CASSFSLGAGANVLTF
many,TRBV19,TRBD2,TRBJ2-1,CASSIERERVQFF
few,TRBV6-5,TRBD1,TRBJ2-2,CASSWGQPGELFF
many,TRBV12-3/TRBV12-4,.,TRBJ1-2,CASSLGAARARGVYGYTF
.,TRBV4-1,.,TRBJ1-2,CASSQASRNYGYTF
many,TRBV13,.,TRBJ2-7,CASSATTLGQYF
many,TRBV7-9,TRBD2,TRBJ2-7,CASTSGEGLYEQYF
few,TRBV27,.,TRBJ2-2,CASSLRDSGSGELFF
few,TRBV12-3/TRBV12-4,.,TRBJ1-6,CASRQVNSPLHF
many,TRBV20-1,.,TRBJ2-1,CSARDSPLLLQFF
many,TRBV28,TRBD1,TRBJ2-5,CASRPHRGHRETQYF
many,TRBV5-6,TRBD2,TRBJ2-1,CASSWGLAGDNEQFF
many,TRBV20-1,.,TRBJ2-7,CSAGDRITTYEQYF
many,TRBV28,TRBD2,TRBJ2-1,CASSLWASGRAIVNEQFF
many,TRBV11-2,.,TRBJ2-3,CASSPSWGGTDTQYF
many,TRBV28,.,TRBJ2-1,CASAHGGSYNEQFF
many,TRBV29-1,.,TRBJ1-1,CSVEPRALEAFF
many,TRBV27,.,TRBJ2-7,CASSLFQGPGYEQYF
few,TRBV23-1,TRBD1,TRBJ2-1,CASSPTGTGEDNEQFF
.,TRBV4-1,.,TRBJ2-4,CASSQVPQAKNIQYF
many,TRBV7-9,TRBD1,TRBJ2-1,CASSWTGPSSRGAFF
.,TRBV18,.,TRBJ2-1,CASSHRPGDNEQFF
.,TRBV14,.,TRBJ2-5,CASSLDRWDSYYQETQYF
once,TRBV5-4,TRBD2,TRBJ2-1,CASSLDPRYSGGDYNEQFF
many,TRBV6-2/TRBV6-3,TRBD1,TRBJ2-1,CASKRQGLYNEQFF
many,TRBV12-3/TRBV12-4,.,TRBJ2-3,CASSLTGFDPDTQYF
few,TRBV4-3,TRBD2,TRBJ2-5,CASSQDRFRAGGVLGETQYF
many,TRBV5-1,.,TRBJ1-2,CASSLESDSHYGYTF